One and the same sample provided the 9 T cell receptor beta chains below, sequenced in a study of radiation and T cells in renal cell carcinoma. Assay: immunoSEQ multiplex PCR; the TCRdb copy retains only in-frame clones and omits some. The table lists roughly 150,000 clones, roughly 89% of them singletons, with 10% to 15% in the top ten. Regarding time point: blood 2 weeks post-SBRT. Treatment here: 15 Gy SBRT to primary tumor, nephrectomy 4 weeks later. Material: blood, obtained from a patient whose treatment included radiotherapy and nephrectomy. The receptors here all came from a woman aged 50 to 60 with renal cell carcinoma.

V and J are TRBV5-1 and TRBJ2-7; 10 bases are a match to TRBD1. Germline V CDR1 and CDR2: SGHRS, YFSETQ. The CDR3 has 15 amino acids. V shed 1 base, J shed 6 bases, and the junction held 7 bases outside the gene matches. The CDR3 loop is CASSLSARTGGEQYF. The CDR3 bases are TGCGCCAGCAGCTTGTCTGCTCGGACAGGGGGCGAGCAGTACTTC.

The rearrangement uses TRBV6-1 and TRBJ2-7; D gene unclear. This CDR3 is 13 amino acids long. Between the trimmed V and J ends, which lost 11 bases and 0 bases, there was a span of 14 bases. CDR1 is MNHNS, CDR2 SASEGT, per germline. The CDR3 spells CAGVSVSSYEQYF. DNA for the CDR3: TGTGCCGGCGTGAGCGTGAGCTCCTACGAGCAGTACTTC.

The rearrangement links TRBV29-1 to TRBJ1-3; no firm D call. The CDR3 covers 16 residues. Germline lookup yields CDR1 SQVTM and CDR2 ANQGSEA. Trimming shortened V by 3 bases and J by 0 bases, and 15 bases separated the two germline ends. The chain's CDR3 is CSVEISQASSGNTIYF. In nucleotides, the CDR3 is TGCAGCGTTGAGATAAGCCAGGCGAGCTCTGGAAACACCATATATTTT.

This rearrangement joins TRBV6-1 to TRBJ1-1; TRBD1 might be the D (5 bases). The V gene's germline CDR1 is MNHNS and CDR2 SASEGT. The CDR3 covers 13 residues. The V end lost 8 bases, the J end lost 4 bases, and 14 bases lay between the germline ends. The CDR3 coding sequence is TGTGCCAGCGTCCTCAGGGATTTCACTGAAGCTTTCTTT. Its protein is CASVLRDFTEAFF.

On this clone: Other nucleotide sequences in the sample specify the same CDR3. The chain combines TRBV6-5 with TRBJ1-2; tentatively, D is TRBD1 (5 bases). This CDR3 spans 14 amino acids. Germline-derived CDR1 and CDR2 are MNHEY and SVGAGI. The V and J ends lost 0 bases and 3 bases respectively, with 8 bases between them. The CDR3 protein is CASSYSGGDYGYTF. The CDR3 nucleotides are TGTGCCAGCAGTTACTCTGGGGGAGACTATGGCTACACCTTC.

This rearrangement joins TRBV14 to TRBJ2-5; 7 nucleotides match TRBD2. CDR3 length equals 16 residues. V gave up 3 bases and J gave up 2 bases; unmatched junction bases: 9. Germline CDR1 is SGHDN and CDR2 is FVKESK. Written as DNA, the CDR3 is TGTGCCAGCAGCCAGGGAGGAACGGGGGGTCAAGAGACCCAGTACTTC. It yields the protein CASSQGGTGGQETQYF. Complete variable domain (other parts from reference TRBV14 and TRBJ2-5): EAGVTQFPSHSVIEKGQTVTLRCDPISGHDNLYWYRRVMGKEIKFLLHFVKESKQDESGMPNNRFLAERTGGTYSTLKVQPAELEDSGVYFCASSQGGTGGQETQYFGPGTRLLVL.

The sample holds one count of this clone. This rearrangement joins TRBV11-2 to TRBJ2-3, with 12 bases lining up with TRBD2. The V segment lost 4 bases and the J segment 6 bases; nucleotides outside the gene matches: 11. CDR3 size: 17 residues. The germline V gene encodes CDR1 SGHAT and CDR2 FQNNGV. The CDR3 DNA reads TGTGCCAGCAGCTCCCCTCCTAGCGGGGGGGCTAGGGATACGCAGTATTTT. Translated: CASSSPPSGGARDTQYF.

The genes are TRBV4-2 and TRBJ2-1; 11 bases align to TRBD2. The CDR3 contains 18 residues. J lost 4 bases, V lost 1 base, and 9 bases had no gene match. Germline V gene data show CDR1 as LGHNA and CDR2 as YNFKEQ. The CDR3 spells CASSQVGLAVYRYNEQFF. As DNA, the CDR3 is TGTGCCAGCAGCCAAGTGGGACTAGCGGTGTATAGGTACAATGAGCAGTTCTTC.

The rearrangement joins TRBV6-6 to TRBJ1-4; TRBD1 aligns across 8 bases. Looked up from germline, CDR1 is MNHNY and CDR2 is SVGAGI (reference sequence). Trimming removed 2 bases from V and 8 bases from J; junction bases left unmatched: 4. The CDR3 has 14 amino acids. The CDR3 nucleotides are TGTGCCAGCAGTTACACCAGGGGGCGAGAAAAACTGTTTTTT. Residues: CASSYTRGREKLFF.